Following are 22 T cell receptor beta chains from one sample sequenced in a study of blood T cell repertoires in COVID-19. Produced via immunoSEQ multiplex PCR; TCRdb's table is partial and in-frame only. The sample holds 400,000 or so clones, about 88% seen once. The sequenced material came from peripheral blood. The receptor source for this set is a woman aged 40 to 50 with COVID-19, enrolled during active disease.

The chain uses TRBV25-1 and TRBJ1-2, with 8 bases identical to TRBD1. V lost 5 bases, J lost 4 bases, and 12 bases stayed unmatched. Germline CDR1 and CDR2: MGHDK and SYGVNS. This CDR3 comprises 16 residues. The CDR3 DNA reads as TGTGCCAGCAGTAACTTACTCCAGGGGGCCGGCTATGGCTACACCTTC. Amino acids: CASSNLLQGAGYGYTF.

CDR3: CSVWGGFGTEAFF. As DNA, the CDR3 is TGCAGCGTTTGGGGGGGGTTCGGGACTGAAGCTTTCTTT. This chain connects TRBV29-1 to TRBJ1-1; D is possibly TRBD1 (5 bases). V was trimmed by 5 bases and J by 5 bases, leaving 15 bases between them. Germline V CDR1 and CDR2: SQVTM, ANQGSEA. The CDR3 spans 13 residues.

This chain uses TRBV10-3 with TRBJ2-1, with 8 bases that match TRBD2. Germline V gives CDR1 ENHRY, CDR2 SYGVKD. The CDR3 runs 13 residues. Trimming at V came to 8 bases and at J to 7 bases, leaving 7 bases not matched to a gene. In nucleotides, the CDR3 is TGTGCCATCCGGGGGGGCGAGGGGAATGAGCAGTTCTTC. This gives the protein CAIRGGEGNEQFF.

The J gene is TRBJ2-7, the V gene TRBV27; D is undetermined. V was pared by 5 bases and J by 2 bases, with 7 bases between. Germline V lookup: CDR1 MNHEY, CDR2 SMNVEV (reference sequence). CDR3 length equals 12 residues. The CDR3 region has the DNA TGTGCCAGCAGTACTTCCACCTACGAGCAGTACTTC. This sequence encodes CASSTSTYEQYF.

Worth noting for this clone: This same CDR3 is encoded by further DNA sequences in the sample. The chain recombines TRBV5-1 with TRBJ1-4; 10 bases line up with TRBD1. CDR3 length: 14 amino acids. Germline CDR1 reads SGHRS; CDR2 reads YFSETQ. Trimming took 4 bases from V and 7 from J; bases not matched to a gene: 4. CDR3 DNA: TGCGCCAGCAGCCCAGGACAGGGGGGTGAAAAACTGTTTTTT. Its protein product is CASSPGQGGEKLFF.

This clone was seen more than once but under ten times. V usage is TRBV5-6 and J usage is TRBJ2-7; D ambiguous. The CDR3 has 13 residues. V lost 0 bases and J lost 4, with 8 bases in between. CDR1 and CDR2 (germline): SGHDT, YYEEEE. CDR3 DNA: TGTGCCAGCAGCTTGGACCCCGGGTACGAGCAGTACTTC. The encoded protein is CASSLDPGYEQYF.

The V gene is TRBV19, the J gene TRBJ2-5; 9 positions agree with TRBD1. The germline gives CDR1 LNHDA, CDR2 SQIVND (reference sequence). The CDR3 has 15 amino acids. Unmatched junction bases numbered 5, after V lost 5 bases and J lost 1 base. The CDR3 coding sequence is TGTGCCAGTAGTCTTGGGACAGGGATCCAAGAGACCCAGTACTTC. Encoded protein: CASSLGTGIQETQYF.

The table lists this clone with a count of one. The CDR3, as DNA: TGTGCCAGCACCTCAGGTGCAGGGCGGAACACTGAAGCTTTCTTT. This translates into CASTSGAGRNTEAFF. The V call is TRBV9, the J call TRBJ1-1; D is possibly TRBD1 (5 bases). Germline V gene sequence: CDR1 SGDLS, CDR2 YYNGEE. This CDR3 has 15 amino acids. The V end was cut by 6 bases, the J end by 1 base, with 16 bases between.

This sequence joins TRBV7-9 and TRBJ2-2; TRBD2 agrees at 9 bases. The CDR3 extends over 19 amino acids. CDR1 is SEHNR, CDR2 FQNEAQ, per germline (reference sequence). The V and J ends lost 5 bases and 7 bases, in that order; junction bases with no gene match: 20. The CDR3 is CASSPIHRAGGPVDGELFF. The CDR3 bases are TGTGCCAGCAGCCCGATCCATAGGGCGGGAGGGCCGGTGGACGGGGAGCTGTTTTTT. Based on the CDR3 plus reference TRBV7-9 and TRBJ2-2, the full variable domain is DTGVSQNPRHKITKRGQNVTFRCDPISEHNRLYWYRQTLGQGPEFLTYFQNEAQLEKSRLLSDRFSAERPKGSFSTLEIQRTEQGDSAMYLCASSPIHRAGGPVDGELFFGEGSRLTVL.

V gene TRBV19 combines with J gene TRBJ2-1; 11 bases match TRBD2. Trimming at V came to 5 bases and at J to 4 bases, leaving 4 bases not matched to a gene. This CDR3 has 15 amino acids. Germline CDR1 reads LNHDA; CDR2 reads SQIVND (reference sequence). DNA of the CDR3: TGTGCCAGTAGTTCTTCTAGCGGGGGGTACAATGAGCAGTTCTTC. Amino acid sequence: CASSSSSGGYNEQFF. Variable domain in full (rest from reference TRBV19 and TRBJ2-1): DGGITQSPKYLFRKEGQNVTLSCEQNLNHDAMYWYRQDPGQGLRLIYYSQIVNDFQKGDIAEGYSVSREKKESFPLTVTSAQKNPTAFYLCASSSSSGGYNEQFFGPGTRLTVL.

The chain recombines TRBV9 with TRBJ1-2, with 7 positions matching TRBD1. Per the germline V gene, CDR1 is SGDLS and CDR2 is YYNGEE. The CDR3 contains 15 residues. The V and J ends lost 0 bases and 2 bases, in that order; junction bases with no gene match: 4. The CDR3 sequence is CASSVGEGANYGYTF. As DNA, the CDR3 is TGTGCCAGCAGCGTAGGAGAGGGGGCGAACTATGGCTACACCTTC.

The J gene is TRBJ1-2, the V gene TRBV6-5, with 8 nucleotides matching TRBD1. The CDR3 spans 14 residues. Germline CDR1 and CDR2: MNHEY and SVGAGI. Unmatched junction bases numbered 9, after V lost 4 bases and J lost 8 bases. The CDR3 bases are TGTGCCAGCAGTTCCCTGACAGGGGAGGAAGGCTACACCTTC. Amino acid sequence: CASSSLTGEEGYTF.

The chain combines TRBV4-3 with TRBJ2-1, with 7 bases lining up with TRBD2. The CDR3 runs 21 residues. Germline V gene lookup returns CDR1 LGHNA and CDR2 YSLEER. V trimming: 1 base; J trimming: 0 bases; junction bases outside the gene matches: 18. CDR3 DNA sequence: TGCGCCAGCAGCCAAGCCGAAGTAGGGCTAGTGCGGGGGAGCTCCTACAATGAGCAGTTCTTC. Translation: CASSQAEVGLVRGSSYNEQFF.

The V call is TRBV28, the J call TRBJ1-6; 7 nucleotides match TRBD1. Per the germline V gene, CDR1 is MDHEN and CDR2 is SYDVKM. V lost 5 bases and J lost 16; bases outside the gene matches: 14. This CDR3 is built from 14 residues. The CDR3 nucleotides read TGTGCCAGCAGTCAACGACAGGGTAACCTGCTTCTCCACTTT. This gives the protein CASSQRQGNLLLHF. Based on the CDR3 plus reference TRBV28 and TRBJ1-6, the full variable domain is DVKVTQSSRYLVKRTGEKVFLECVQDMDHENMFWYRQDPGLGLRLIYFSYDVKMKEKGDIPEGYSVSREKKERFSLILESASTNQTSMYLCASSQRQGNLLLHFGNGTRLTVT.

The CDR3 spells CATSDPGQRNEKLFF. In nucleotides, the CDR3 is TGTGCCACCAGTGACCCGGGACAGCGAAATGAAAAACTGTTTTTT. This chain joins TRBV24-1 and TRBJ1-4; 7 bases align to TRBD1. This CDR3 region has 15 residues. Germline V CDR1 and CDR2: KGHDR, SFDVKD. V lost 4 bases, J lost 5 bases, and 6 bases stayed unmatched.

J is TRBJ2-7 and V is TRBV9; TRBD1 aligns across 7 bases. The junction had 7 bases not matched to a gene; V was cut back by 3 bases and J by 1 base. CDR3 size: 15 residues. Germline lookup yields CDR1 SGDLS and CDR2 YYNGEE. CDR3 region: CASSEGQIPSYEQYF. The CDR3 DNA reads TGTGCCAGCAGCGAGGGACAGATACCTTCCTACGAGCAGTACTTC.

The CDR3 DNA reads TGTGCCAGCAGTTTGGGGGGTTGGAATCAGCCCCAGCATTTT. Amino acids: CASSLGGWNQPQHF. This sequence joins TRBV28 and TRBJ1-5, with D possibly TRBD1 on 5 matching bases. V lost 3 bases and J lost 4, with 10 bases in between. The CDR3 runs to 14 residues. Germline V CDR1 and CDR2: MDHEN, SYDVKM.

V and J are TRBV20-1 and TRBJ2-7; D remains ambiguous. Trimming took 7 bases from V and 2 from J, leaving 9 bases between them. Per germline, CDR1 DFQATT and CDR2 SNEGSKA (reference sequence). The CDR3 is made up of 11 amino acids. The DNA of the CDR3 is TGCAGTGGCGGCGACGCCTACGAGCAGTACTTC. Translation: CSGGDAYEQYF.

This chain uses TRBV5-1 with TRBJ1-6, with D possibly being TRBD1 (5 bases). V lost 0 bases and J lost 5, with 9 bases in between. Germline values: CDR1 SGHRS, CDR2 YFSETQ. The CDR3 is made up of 15 amino acids. The CDR3 DNA is TGCGCCAGCAGCTTGGATCGGGGGGATAATTCACCCCTCCACTTT. Translated: CASSLDRGDNSPLHF.

The rearrangement uses TRBV19 and TRBJ1-2, with D tentatively TRBD1 (6 bases). Germline V gives CDR1 LNHDA, CDR2 SQIVND (reference sequence). The CDR3 covers 11 residues. V was clipped by 7 bases and J by 6 bases, with 9 bases between them. CDR3 loop: CASTGGDGYTF. The CDR3 nucleotides read TGTGCCAGTACGGGGGGCGATGGCTACACCTTC.

The chain recombines TRBV6-6 with TRBJ1-2; D uncertain. V was cut by 5 bases and J by 8 bases, with 15 bases left in between. This CDR3 region has 13 residues. CDR1 and CDR2 (germline): MNHNY, SVGAGI (reference sequence). The CDR3 nucleotides read TGTGCCAGCAGTCTGGATGGAGAGGAGGGCTACACCTTC. This codes for CASSLDGEEGYTF.

The chain carries TRBV6-5 and TRBJ1-2; weak D call: TRBD1 (6 bases). The CDR3 consists of 16 residues. Trimming removed 0 bases at V and 8 bases at J, with 19 bases between. CDR1 and CDR2 from the germline V gene are MNHEY and SVGAGI. The CDR3 nucleotides read TGTGCCAGCAGTTACTCCACAGGGAACTGGTGGGGGGGCTACACCTTC. It is translated as CASSYSTGNWWGGYTF.